The T cell receptor beta chain described here comes from a study of tumor-infiltrating lymphocytes in primary liver carcinoma. Production of TCR beta cDNA used 500 ng total RNA together with a constant-region primer. Three-round nested multiplex PCR performed with slightly modified ARM-PCR produced the TCR beta libraries. Each of the first two PCR rounds ran roughly 9 cycles with TRBV1-TRBV30 forward and C-beta reverse primers. MiXCR, applied by TCRdb to the multiplex PCR reads, yields one record per CDR3 protein. The sample shows about 310,000 distinct CDR3 sequences, almost 60% of them seen only once. As to this clonotype: Here the CDR3 omits its conserved ending phenylalanine or tryptophan, so a read error is the likely source.

Unsorted whole blood supplied the blood RNA, and germline DNA was isolated too. The CDR3 totals 14 residues. Germline V lookup: CDR1 MDHEN, CDR2 SYDVKM. The sequence came from a woman in her 30s with primary liver carcinoma and hepatitis B virus infection. V usage is TRBV28 and J usage is TRBJ2-2, with 7 bases aligning to TRBD2. The sequenced sample was peripheral blood. The CDR3 nucleotides read TGTGCCAGCTATAAGCGGGGATATGGCGGGGGGCTGTTTTCT. Translation gives CASYKRGYGGGLFS.